Below, 19 T cell receptor beta chains from the same sample are listed, as sequenced in a study of T cells in tumors after PD-1 blockade. Only in-frame clones appear in the TCRdb table, and some are missing; sequencing was by immunoSEQ multiplex PCR. Of some 66,000 clones listed, around 67% were seen once; the top ten hold 4% to 5%. Here the sequenced sample was PBMCs, taken after anti-PD-1 treatment. Receptors were obtained from a human donor with basal cell carcinoma.

This clone was recorded a few times. Mismatch with germline at one junction end may stem from a read error. The chain links TRBV28 to TRBJ2-5, with unresolved D. Per the germline V gene, CDR1 is MDHEN and CDR2 is SYDVKM. The CDR3 runs 12 residues. The chain's CDR3 is CASNRAQVTQYF. CDR3 DNA sequence: TGTGCCAGCAACAGAGCCCAAGTGACCCAGTACTTC.

This clone occurred a few times. This rearrangement joins TRBV7-9 to TRBJ2-1; D may be TRBD2 (5 bases). The V end lost 1 base, the J end lost 3 bases, and 10 bases lay between the germline ends. Germline assignment: CDR1 SEHNR and CDR2 FQNEAQ (reference sequence). The CDR3 has 15 amino acids. CDR3: CASSLVDGNYNEQFF. The DNA of the CDR3 is TGTGCCAGCAGCTTAGTTGACGGGAACTACAATGAGCAGTTCTTC. Complete variable domain (other parts from reference TRBV7-9 and TRBJ2-1): DTGVSQNPRHKITKRGQNVTFRCDPISEHNRLYWYRQTLGQGPEFLTYFQNEAQLEKSRLLSDRFSAERPKGSFSTLEIQRTEQGDSAMYLCASSLVDGNYNEQFFGPGTRLTVL.

The chain recombines TRBV6-5 with TRBJ2-1, with 9 bases that match TRBD2. V was clipped by 10 bases and J by 7 bases; unmatched bases: 8. CDR3 size: 13 residues. Germline V gives CDR1 MNHEY, CDR2 SVGAGI. The DNA of the CDR3 is TGTGCCACCTTCCATAGCGGGGGAAATGAGCAGTTCTTC. Translation: CATFHSGGNEQFF.

The chain has TRBV9 and TRBJ1-6; the match to TRBD1 covers 7 bases. V shed 0 bases, J shed 10 bases, and the junction held 7 bases outside the gene matches. Per germline, CDR1 SGDLS and CDR2 YYNGEE. This CDR3 comprises 15 residues. The CDR3 spells CASSVEGATGSPLHF. The CDR3 nucleotides are TGTGCCAGCAGCGTAGAGGGGGCGACGGGGTCACCCCTCCACTTT. Full variable domain (missing parts from reference TRBV9 and TRBJ1-6): DSGVTQTPKHLITATGQRVTLRCSPRSGDLSVYWYQQSLDQGLQFLIQYYNGEERAKGNILERFSAQQFPDLHSELNLSSLELGDSALYFCASSVEGATGSPLHFGNGTRLTVT.

The chain carries TRBV15 and TRBJ2-5; 9 bases are shared with TRBD2. The CDR3 length is 13 residues. Germline CDR1 is LNHNV and CDR2 is YYDKDF (reference sequence). With 10 bases clipped from V and 1 base from J, the junction kept 4 bases outside the gene matches. CDR3 sequence: CASGSGGQETQYF. DNA for the CDR3: TGTGCCAGTGGTAGCGGGGGCCAAGAGACCCAGTACTTC.

The chain employs TRBV5-1 and TRBJ2-7; D is ambiguous. The V end lost 0 bases, the J end lost 2 bases, and 0 bases lay between the germline ends. There are 11 residues in the CDR3. Germline CDR1 SGHRS, CDR2 YFSETQ. The CDR3 DNA reads TGCGCCAGCAGCTTGGCCTACGAGCAGTACTTC. It translates to CASSLAYEQYF.

The chain has TRBV30 and TRBJ2-2; 10 bases line up with TRBD2. In germline, CDR1 is GTSNPN, CDR2 SVGIG (reference sequence). The CDR3 is made up of 15 amino acids. With V trimmed by 8 bases and J by 7 bases, 13 bases remained unmatched. The CDR3 loop reads CAGAERGGLGGELFF. The CDR3 nucleotides read TGTGCCGGGGCTGAGCGGGGGGGCCTTGGCGGGGAGCTGTTTTTT.

The chain joins TRBV29-1 to TRBJ2-3; tentatively, D is TRBD2 (5 bases). The V and J ends lost 0 bases and 6 bases respectively, with 10 bases between them. The CDR3 runs to 13 residues. CDR1 and CDR2 (germline): SQVTM, ANQGSEA. CDR3 loop: CSVEDTGKDTQYF. In nucleotides, the CDR3 is TGCAGCGTTGAAGATACGGGGAAGGATACGCAGTATTTT.

The rearrangement uses TRBV28 and TRBJ2-1, with 7 bases identical to TRBD2. This CDR3 has 18 residues. The V and J ends lost 7 bases and 0 bases, in that order; junction bases with no gene match: 15. In germline, CDR1 is MDHEN, CDR2 SYDVKM. The CDR3: CASTAQPRLAISYNEQFF. CDR3 nucleotide sequence: TGTGCCAGCACCGCACAGCCCCGACTAGCTATCTCCTACAATGAGCAGTTCTTC.

The gene calls are TRBV10-3 and TRBJ1-6; D is perhaps TRBD1 (5 bases). The V gene's germline CDR1 is ENHRY and CDR2 SYGVKD. V was clipped by 6 bases and J by 0 bases, with 12 bases between them. This CDR3 has 16 residues. The CDR3 nucleotides are TGTGCCATCAGACAGGAGGGAAGCTCCTATAATTCACCCCTCCACTTT. Residues: CAIRQEGSSYNSPLHF.

The chain uses TRBV11-3 and TRBJ2-3; 15 positions match TRBD2. The CDR3 is 17 amino acids. Trimming cost V 5 bases and J 2 bases; bases outside gene matches: 5. Germline loops: CDR1 SGHNT, CDR2 YENEEA. Here the CDR3 DNA reads TGTGCCAGCAGCCAGGGACTAGCGGGGGGTTCCACAGATACGCAGTATTTT. Encoded protein: CASSQGLAGGSTDTQYF. Filled out from reference TRBV11-3 and TRBJ2-3, the complete variable domain reads EAGVVQSPRYKIIEKKQPVAFWCNPISGHNTLYWYLQNLGQGPELLIRYENEEAVDDSQLPKDRFSAERLKGVDSTLKIQPAELGDSAVYLCASSQGLAGGSTDTQYFGPGTRLTVL.

This clone showed up just a few times. This chain connects TRBV24-1 to TRBJ2-1, with D unclear. Germline V gene data show CDR1 as KGHDR and CDR2 as SFDVKD. CDR3 length: 13 amino acids. With 6 bases removed from V and 7 bases from J, the gap between germline ends came to 12 bases. The CDR3 DNA sequence: TGTGCCACCAGTCGGTCAGCTGGGAATGAGCAGTTCTTC. It specifies CATSRSAGNEQFF.

This clone was found a few times. The chain links TRBV6-6 to TRBJ2-3; either TRBD1 or TRBD2 may fit D (5 bases each). The CDR3 has 12 residues. The germline gives CDR1 MNHNY, CDR2 SVGAGI (reference sequence). The V and J ends lost 11 bases and 0 bases respectively, with 9 bases between them. DNA for the CDR3: TGTGCCGGGGGTGGAAGCACAGATACGCAGTATTTT. Its translation is CAGGGSTDTQYF.

The chain links TRBV7-8 to TRBJ2-2, with D maybe TRBD1 (5 bases). V dropped 3 bases and J dropped 6 bases, with 5 bases sitting between them. The CDR3 totals 12 residues. Germline assignment: CDR1 SGHVS and CDR2 FQNEAQ. CDR3 loop: CASSLGPGELFF. The DNA for the CDR3 is TGTGCCAGCAGCTTGGGGCCCGGGGAGCTGTTTTTT. The full variable domain, its missing parts supplied by reference TRBV7-8 and TRBJ2-2, is GAGVSQSPRYKVAKRGQDVALRCDPISGHVSLFWYQQALGQGPEFLTYFQNEAQLDKSGLPSDRFFAERPEGSVSTLKIQRTQQEDSAVYLCASSLGPGELFFGEGSRLTVL.

The chain uses TRBV7-2 and TRBJ2-1, with a weak D call TRBD2 (5 bases). Germline V gene data show CDR1 as SGHTA and CDR2 as FQGNSA. CDR3 length equals 14 residues. V shed 5 bases and J shed 8 bases, with 16 bases lying between them. CDR3 sequence: CASSLGLGTDEQFF. In DNA form, the CDR3 reads TGTGCCAGCAGCCTCGGACTGGGTACAGATGAGCAGTTCTTC. Supplemented by reference TRBV7-2 and TRBJ2-1, the full variable domain reads GAGVSQSPSNKVTEKGKDVELRCDPISGHTALYWYRQSLGQGLEFLIYFQGNSAPDKSGLPSDRFSAERTGGSVSTLTIQRTQQEDSAVYLCASSLGLGTDEQFFGPGTRLTVL.

This chain uses TRBV5-6 with TRBJ2-3, with D possibly TRBD2 on 5 matching bases. CDR1 and CDR2 (germline): SGHDT, YYEEEE. This CDR3 has 14 amino acids. V lost 0 bases, J lost 4 bases, and 9 bases lay in between. CDR3 DNA sequence: TGTGCCAGCAGCTTGGGAGGGTCCCCAGATACGCAGTATTTT. Translating gives CASSLGGSPDTQYF.

This sequence joins TRBV4-1 and TRBJ2-5, with D unclear. This CDR3 contains 14 residues. Germline CDR1 reads MGHRA; CDR2 reads YSYEKL. V lost 2 bases, J lost 0 bases, and 7 bases lay in between. CDR3 region: CASSQLGNQETQYF. CDR3 DNA: TGCGCCAGCAGCCAACTAGGAAACCAAGAGACCCAGTACTTC.

This chain joins TRBV19 and TRBJ2-5, with 9 bases matching TRBD1. CDR1 is LNHDA and CDR2 is SQIVND in the germline V gene (reference sequence). Trimming removed 8 bases from V and 5 bases from J; junction bases left unmatched: 6. CDR3 length: 13 residues. The CDR3 DNA is TGTGCCAGTCGAGACAGGGGGGATGAGACCCAGTACTTC. This encodes CASRDRGDETQYF.

The sample holds one count of this clone. The V call is TRBV6-5, the J call TRBJ2-7, with 12 positions matching TRBD2. Germline values: CDR1 MNHEY, CDR2 SVGAGI. This CDR3 is built from 13 residues. V dropped 10 bases and J dropped 3; count of bases not matched to a gene: 4. The CDR3 bases are TGTGCCACCCGGACTAGCGGGGTCTACGAGCAGTACTTC. It encodes CATRTSGVYEQYF.